This is a list of T cell receptor beta chains from one sample in a study of CD8 T cells in ankylosing spondylitis. TCRdb re-called the 5' RACE reads through MiXCR, storing one row per CDR3 protein. The sample lists over 130,000 distinct CDR3 sequences; under 55% were seen once. The material sequenced was synovial fluid, either unsorted or a sorted T cell fraction (not recorded which). The receptors originated from a male donor with ankylosing spondylitis. The CDR3 runs from the conserved cysteine through the conserved F or W. The D gene is left open where the match is weak. Not all rows give a size; the values are once, few, many and, for expanded clones, a class.

clone_size: many
j_call: TRBJ2-1
d_call: TRBD2
v_call: TRBV19
cdr3_length: 14
cdr3_aa: CASSIGGLAGEQFF
cdr3_nt: TGTGCCAGTAGTATAGGGGGACTAGCGGGTGAGCAGTTCTTC

clone_size: many
j_call: TRBJ1-1
d_call: .
v_call: TRBV15
cdr3_length: 12
cdr3_aa: CATSRDLRQGFF
cdr3_nt: TGTGCCACCAGCAGAGATTTGCGACAAGGTTTCTTT

clone_size: .
j_call: TRBJ1-2
d_call: TRBD1
v_call: TRBV7-8
cdr3_length: 14
cdr3_aa: CASSLSGDSYGYTF
cdr3_nt: TGTGCCAGCAGCTTATCGGGGGACAGCTATGGCTACACCTTC

clone_size: .
j_call: TRBJ2-5
d_call: TRBD2
v_call: TRBV3-1
cdr3_length: 18
cdr3_aa: CASSQDFSGVGAVETQYF
cdr3_nt: TGTGCCAGCAGCCAAGATTTTAGCGGGGTCGGTGCTGTAGAGACCCAGTACTTC

clone_size: few
j_call: TRBJ2-1
d_call: .
v_call: TRBV4-1
cdr3_length: 15
cdr3_aa: CASSQAPRGLDEQFF
cdr3_nt: TGCGCCAGCAGCCAAGCCCCCCGGGGCCTAGATGAGCAGTTCTTC

clone_size: .
j_call: TRBJ1-1
d_call: .
v_call: TRBV16
cdr3_length: 16
cdr3_aa: CASSQARANMNTEAFF
cdr3_nt: TGTGCCAGCAGCCAAGCGAGGGCAAATATGAACACTGAAGCTTTCTTT

clone_size: few
j_call: TRBJ2-2
d_call: .
v_call: TRBV19
cdr3_length: 16
cdr3_aa: CASFDRRGAGTGELFF
cdr3_nt: TGTGCCAGTTTTGACAGGAGGGGGGCCGGCACCGGGGAGCTGTTTTTT

clone_size: .
j_call: TRBJ2-7
d_call: .
v_call: TRBV5-1
cdr3_length: 13
cdr3_aa: CASSLTGATEQYF
cdr3_nt: TGCGCCAGCAGCTTGACGGGGGCCACCGAGCAGTACTTC

clone_size: .
j_call: TRBJ1-2
d_call: .
v_call: TRBV5-5
cdr3_length: 17
cdr3_aa: CASSLGRDILGNYGYTF
cdr3_nt: TGTGCCAGCAGCTTGGGAAGGGATATTTTGGGGAACTATGGCTACACCTTC

clone_size: once
j_call: TRBJ1-1
d_call: .
v_call: TRBV6-5
cdr3_length: 16
cdr3_aa: CASSYGYQWVGTEAFF
cdr3_nt: TGTGCCAGCAGTTACGGGTACCAATGGGTCGGGACTGAAGCTTTCTTT

clone_size: many
j_call: TRBJ2-1
d_call: .
v_call: TRBV3-1
cdr3_length: 16
cdr3_aa: CASSQELGVRYNEQFF
cdr3_nt: TGTGCCAGCAGCCAAGAATTGGGGGTCAGGTACAATGAGCAGTTCTTC

clone_size: .
j_call: TRBJ2-3
d_call: .
v_call: TRBV11-2
cdr3_length: 18
cdr3_aa: CASSPLFSGHIHTDTQYF
cdr3_nt: TGTGCCAGCAGCCCTCTATTTTCGGGACACATTCACACAGATACGCAGTATTTT

clone_size: many
j_call: TRBJ2-7
d_call: TRBD2
v_call: TRBV12-3/TRBV12-4
cdr3_length: 15
cdr3_aa: CASSLWTGGSYEQYF
cdr3_nt: TGTGCCAGCAGTTTATGGACGGGGGGCTCCTACGAGCAGTACTTC

clone_size: .
j_call: TRBJ1-2
d_call: .
v_call: TRBV6-6
cdr3_length: 12
cdr3_aa: CASSNSFYGYTF
cdr3_nt: TGTGCCAGCAGTAACTCCTTCTATGGCTACACCTTC

clone_size: once
j_call: TRBJ1-1
d_call: .
v_call: TRBV13
cdr3_length: 15
cdr3_aa: CASSTTGVMNTEAFF
cdr3_nt: TGTGCCAGCAGCACAACGGGGGTCATGAACACTGAAGCTTTCTTT

clone_size: few
j_call: TRBJ2-2
d_call: .
v_call: TRBV7-9
cdr3_length: 15
cdr3_aa: CASRSGGQNTGELFF
cdr3_nt: TGTGCCAGCAGATCTGGTGGGCAGAACACCGGGGAGCTGTTTTTT

clone_size: .
j_call: TRBJ2-7
d_call: .
v_call: TRBV7-9
cdr3_length: 16
cdr3_aa: CASSLVEGEGSYEQYF
cdr3_nt: TGTGCCAGCAGCTTAGTCGAAGGTGAGGGGTCCTACGAGCAGTACTTC

clone_size: many
j_call: TRBJ1-1
d_call: .
v_call: TRBV7-6
cdr3_length: 14
cdr3_aa: CASSPTTKGTEAFF
cdr3_nt: TGTGCCAGCAGCCCTACCACGAAGGGGACTGAAGCTTTCTTT

clone_size: .
j_call: TRBJ1-4
d_call: .
v_call: TRBV7-9
cdr3_length: 15
cdr3_aa: CASSIQTATNEKLFF
cdr3_nt: TGTGCCAGCAGCATCCAGACGGCGACTAATGAAAAACTGTTTTTT

clone_size: .
j_call: TRBJ2-7
d_call: .
v_call: TRBV14
cdr3_length: 15
cdr3_aa: CASSPRLARTYEQYF
cdr3_nt: TGTGCCAGCAGCCCCCGCCTCGCCAGAACCTACGAGCAGTACTTC

clone_size: few
j_call: TRBJ1-5
d_call: TRBD1
v_call: TRBV30
cdr3_length: 15
cdr3_aa: CAWSTGTGGRKPQHF
cdr3_nt: TGTGCCTGGAGTACAGGGACAGGGGGCAGGAAGCCCCAGCATTTT

clone_size: .
j_call: TRBJ2-5
d_call: .
v_call: TRBV21-1
cdr3_length: 17
cdr3_aa: CASSTRGERLAAATQYF
cdr3_nt: TGTGCCAGCAGCACCAGAGGGGAACGGCTAGCGGCCGCGACCCAGTACTTC

clone_size: .
j_call: TRBJ2-1
d_call: .
v_call: TRBV28
cdr3_length: 15
cdr3_aa: CASSSTGNFWNEQFF
cdr3_nt: TGTGCCAGCAGTTCTACCGGGAACTTCTGGAATGAGCAGTTCTTC

clone_size: .
j_call: TRBJ1-1
d_call: .
v_call: TRBV20-1
cdr3_length: 16
cdr3_aa: CSARVGGGGMNTEAFF
cdr3_nt: TGCAGTGCTAGAGTTGGGGGGGGTGGGATGAACACTGAAGCTTTCTTT

clone_size: .
j_call: TRBJ2-2
d_call: .
v_call: TRBV10-3
cdr3_length: 14
cdr3_aa: CAIKAGQRVGELFF
cdr3_nt: TGTGCCATCAAGGCGGGACAAAGGGTCGGGGAGCTGTTTTTT

clone_size: few
j_call: TRBJ2-1
d_call: TRBD2
v_call: TRBV7-3
cdr3_length: 16
cdr3_aa: CASSSPEREGLDEQFF
cdr3_nt: TGTGCCAGCAGCTCTCCCGAGCGGGAGGGCCTCGATGAGCAGTTCTTC

clone_size: .
j_call: TRBJ2-5
d_call: TRBD1
v_call: TRBV10-3
cdr3_length: 13
cdr3_aa: CATTRTGRETQYF
cdr3_nt: TGTGCCACAACACGGACAGGGCGGGAGACCCAGTACTTC

clone_size: few
j_call: TRBJ2-3
d_call: TRBD2
v_call: TRBV13
cdr3_length: 16
cdr3_aa: CASSPPFGLEADTQYF
cdr3_nt: TGTGCCAGCAGCCCACCATTCGGACTAGAGGCAGATACGCAGTATTTT

clone_size: .
j_call: TRBJ2-7
d_call: .
v_call: TRBV7-9
cdr3_length: 14
cdr3_aa: CASSLTEQDYEQYF
cdr3_nt: TGTGCCAGCAGCTTAACCGAACAGGACTACGAGCAGTACTTC

clone_size: few
j_call: TRBJ1-1
d_call: .
v_call: TRBV24-1
cdr3_length: 15
cdr3_aa: CATPPAQAADTEAFF
cdr3_nt: TGTGCCACCCCCCCAGCACAGGCGGCCGACACTGAAGCTTTCTTT

clone_size: .
j_call: TRBJ1-1
d_call: .
v_call: TRBV30
cdr3_length: 13
cdr3_aa: CAWSDGGYTEAFF
cdr3_nt: TGTGCCTGGAGTGACGGGGGGTACACTGAAGCTTTCTTT

clone_size: .
j_call: TRBJ1-2
d_call: TRBD1
v_call: TRBV7-9
cdr3_length: 16
cdr3_aa: CASSSAVGTGFYGYTF
cdr3_nt: TGTGCCAGCAGCTCAGCAGTCGGGACAGGTTTCTATGGCTACACCTTC

clone_size: many
j_call: TRBJ1-1
d_call: .
v_call: TRBV7-3
cdr3_length: 13
cdr3_aa: CASSLTSGTAAFF
cdr3_nt: TGTGCCAGCAGCTTAACATCGGGGACGGCAGCTTTCTTT

clone_size: few
j_call: TRBJ1-2
d_call: .
v_call: TRBV10-3
cdr3_length: 13
cdr3_aa: CAISESGLYGYTF
cdr3_nt: TGTGCCATCAGTGAGTCGGGCCTCTATGGCTACACCTTC

clone_size: few
j_call: TRBJ2-3
d_call: .
v_call: TRBV6-2/TRBV6-3
cdr3_length: 17
cdr3_aa: CASSYPHREEGTDTQYF
cdr3_nt: TGTGCCAGCAGTTACCCTCACAGGGAAGAGGGCACAGATACGCAGTATTTT

clone_size: .
j_call: TRBJ2-2
d_call: TRBD1
v_call: TRBV5-1
cdr3_length: 17
cdr3_aa: CASSPDSTGARTGELFF
cdr3_nt: TGCGCCAGCAGCCCGGACTCGACAGGGGCGAGGACCGGGGAGCTGTTTTTT

clone_size: .
j_call: TRBJ1-6
d_call: .
v_call: TRBV7-9
cdr3_length: 15
cdr3_aa: CASSLSGQPHSPLHF
cdr3_nt: TGTGCCAGCAGCTTATCCGGGCAGCCGCATTCACCCCTCCACTTT

clone_size: .
j_call: TRBJ1-2
d_call: TRBD1
v_call: TRBV12-3/TRBV12-4
cdr3_length: 15
cdr3_aa: CASSGGTGPNYGYTF
cdr3_nt: TGTGCCAGCAGTGGAGGGACAGGGCCAAACTATGGCTACACCTTC

clone_size: .
j_call: TRBJ1-5
d_call: .
v_call: TRBV7-6
cdr3_length: 14
cdr3_aa: CASSPRVAGQPQHF
cdr3_nt: TGTGCCAGCAGCCCCAGGGTAGCAGGACAGCCCCAGCATTTT

clone_size: .
j_call: TRBJ2-3
d_call: .
v_call: TRBV10-1
cdr3_length: 15
cdr3_aa: CASSEGGRETDTQYF
cdr3_nt: TGCGCCAGCAGTGAAGGGGGCCGGGAGACAGATACGCAGTATTTT

clone_size: .
j_call: TRBJ2-5
d_call: TRBD2
v_call: TRBV7-9
cdr3_length: 15
cdr3_aa: CASSLLREEQETQYF
cdr3_nt: TGTGCCAGCAGCTTACTCCGGGAGGAGCAAGAGACCCAGTACTTC

clone_size: many
j_call: TRBJ2-5
d_call: .
v_call: TRBV7-3
cdr3_length: 14
cdr3_aa: CASSLMGGTETQYF
cdr3_nt: TGTGCCAGCAGCTTAATGGGGGGCACGGAGACCCAGTACTTC

clone_size: few
j_call: TRBJ1-4
d_call: .
v_call: TRBV12-3/TRBV12-4
cdr3_length: 16
cdr3_aa: CASSSLGGGTNEKLFF
cdr3_nt: TGTGCCAGCAGTTCCTTAGGGGGAGGAACTAATGAAAAACTGTTTTTT

clone_size: few
j_call: TRBJ2-7
d_call: .
v_call: TRBV6-2/TRBV6-3
cdr3_length: 14
cdr3_aa: CASKEGTSAGEQYF
cdr3_nt: TGTGCCAGCAAGGAAGGGACATCTGCCGGGGAGCAGTACTTC

clone_size: few
j_call: TRBJ1-2
d_call: .
v_call: TRBV4-2
cdr3_length: 15
cdr3_aa: CASSQDVADPWGYTF
cdr3_nt: TGTGCCAGCAGCCAAGATGTGGCGGACCCCTGGGGCTACACCTTC

clone_size: .
j_call: TRBJ2-7
d_call: TRBD1
v_call: TRBV5-1
cdr3_length: 13
cdr3_aa: CASSSDRANEQYF
cdr3_nt: TGCGCCAGCAGCTCGGACAGGGCTAACGAGCAGTACTTC

clone_size: few
j_call: TRBJ2-3
d_call: TRBD1
v_call: TRBV12-3/TRBV12-4
cdr3_length: 16
cdr3_aa: CASSLRDREFTDTQYF
cdr3_nt: TGTGCCAGCAGTTTAAGGGACAGGGAATTCACAGATACGCAGTATTTT